The clone carrying this T cell receptor (beta chain) was detected a few times. The donors were members of the validation cohort comprising over 90 subjects, separate from the roughly 670-subject first cohort. This sample was included in a study of cytomegalovirus exposure and HLA in healthy donors. The assay was immunoSEQ multiplex PCR, and TCRdb's table has in-frame clones only and misses some. The data hold 220,000 or so clones, with over 80% observed a single time. In germline, CDR1 is MGHDK, CDR2 SYGVNS. The CDR3 consists of 15 residues. V lost 3 bases, J lost 3 bases, and 12 bases lay in between.

The specimen sequenced was PBMCs. The chain combines TRBV25-1 with TRBJ2-1, with D possibly TRBD1 on 6 matching bases. The sequence was obtained from a woman aged 25 to 45 in good health and CMV-seropositive. In DNA form, the CDR3 reads TGTGCCAGCAGTGATTGGTCAGGGGTCTACAATGAGCAGTTCTTC. It encodes CASSDWSGVYNEQFF.